The text below deals with one TCR beta chain. Data came from immunoSEQ multiplex PCR; TCRdb stores just in-frame clones and leaves some out. The sample contains roughly 80,000 clones, 75% to 95% of which appear only once. The data derive from a study of technical replicates of blood from a few donors. Trimming took 5 bases from V and 2 from J; bases not matched to a gene: 9. The CDR3 is 16 amino acids. Per the germline V gene, CDR1 is SGHTA and CDR2 is FQGTGA. The sequenced sample was T cells isolated from PBMCs. The TCR was taken from a human donor in good health. This rearrangement joins TRBV7-3 to TRBJ2-3, with 8 positions matching TRBD2. This CDR3 reads CASSHGLAGLTDTQYF. In DNA, the CDR3 is TGTGCCAGCAGCCATGGACTAGCAGGGCTCACAGATACGCAGTATTTT. Complete variable domain (other parts from reference TRBV7-3 and TRBJ2-3): GAGVSQTPSNKVTEKGKYVELRCDPISGHTALYWYRQSLGQGPEFLIYFQGTGAADDSGLPNDRFFAVRPEGSVSTLKIQRTERGDSAVYLCASSHGLAGLTDTQYFGPGTRLTVL.